This TCR beta chain was identified during a study of Ad26.COV2.S vaccination and SARS-CoV-2 variants. Study findings and constraints: Whether participants received vaccine or placebo, their non-spike TCR breadth was similar. Substantial breadth in spike-specific CD8+ and CD4+ T cell responses was reportedly seen after vaccination.

The V end lost 1 base, the J end lost 0 bases, and 12 bases lay between the germline ends. The CDR3 extends over 16 amino acids. Germline CDR1 and CDR2: MGHRA and YSYEKL. About this clone itself: Its target is not known.

Clones were read by immunoSEQ multiplex PCR, and TCRdb kept only the in-frame ones, dropping some. The sample yields tens of thousands of clones, approximately 80% seen once. The input for sequencing was peripheral blood, taken after recovery from COVID-19. This receptor was identified in a human donor who had recovered from COVID-19. The chain uses TRBV4-1 and TRBJ1-1, with D possibly being TRBD1 (6 bases). The CDR3 reads CASSQGPGQMNTEAFF. The CDR3 coding sequence is TGCGCCAGCAGCCAAGGGCCGGGACAAATGAACACTGAAGCTTTCTTT.